What follows are 18 T cell receptor beta chains derived from one specimen sequenced in a study of CD8+CD57+ T cells in acquired aplastic anemia. The authors sequenced patients whose flow cytometry had shown CD8+CD57+ cell expansion. Profiles of TCR beta VDJ and CDR3 were generated from a genomic DNA template. TCRdb re-called the reads through MiXCR, storing one row per CDR3 protein. The data show under 250,000 distinct CDR3 sequences, about 60% seen once. The sample taken for sequencing was sorted CD4+, CD8+, or CD8+CD57+ T cells (not recorded which) from PBMCs. Source of these receptors: a human donor with aplastic anemia.

V is TRBV7-9 and J is TRBJ2-7, with 11 nucleotides matching TRBD1. J was trimmed by 6 bases and V by 5 bases; bases with no gene match: 12. This CDR3 contains 16 residues. Germline V gene sequence: CDR1 SEHNR, CDR2 FQNEAQ (reference sequence). CDR3 DNA: TGTGCCAGCAGCCAAATTAGGACAGGGGGCCGCAGCGAGCAGTACTTC. Encoded protein: CASSQIRTGGRSEQYF.

This clonotype turned up a few times. The genes are TRBV7-2 and TRBJ2-1, with D possibly TRBD2 on 6 matching bases. Trimming cost V 1 base and J 10 bases, with 20 bases left between them. This CDR3 is 16 amino acids long. CDR1 is SGHTA, CDR2 FQGNSA, per germline. Here the CDR3 DNA reads TGTGCCAGCAGCTTAGACGCTATGCGGGGCGCCGTCGAGCAGTTCTTC. It translates to CASSLDAMRGAVEQFF.

The V call is TRBV2, the J call TRBJ2-7; tentatively, D is TRBD1 (6 bases). Per the germline V gene, CDR1 is SNHLY and CDR2 is FYNNEI. Trimming stripped 6 bases from V and 2 bases from J, with 17 bases between. This CDR3 comprises 15 residues. For the CDR3, the DNA is TGTGCCAGCAGACTCTACAGGGAGAACCCCTACGAGCAGTACTTC. This encodes CASRLYRENPYEQYF.

This chain joins TRBV12-3 or TRBV12-4 and TRBJ1-5; TRBD1 agrees at 9 bases. The CDR3 extends over 14 amino acids. Trimming at V came to 6 bases and at J to 6 bases, leaving 6 bases not matched to a gene. CDR3 sequence (DNA): TGTGCCAGCAGCCGTACAGGGGGCGGTCAGCCCCAGCATTTT. Its protein product is CASSRTGGGQPQHF.

Many counts were recorded for this clonotype. V and J are TRBV20-1 and TRBJ2-7, with TRBD1 as a possible D gene (5 bases). CDR1 DFQATT and CDR2 SNEGSKA come from the germline V gene (reference sequence). V was clipped by 0 bases and J by 0 bases, with 12 bases between them. The CDR3 totals 15 residues. The DNA of the CDR3 is TGCAGTGCTAGAGATTTTGGGGCCCACTCCTACGAGCAGTACTTC. The encoded protein is CSARDFGAHSYEQYF.

The genes are TRBV7-9 and TRBJ2-2; 7 nucleotides line up with TRBD2. The CDR3 is made up of 15 amino acids. Looked up from germline, CDR1 is SEHNR and CDR2 is FQNEAQ (reference sequence). J lost 5 bases, V lost 6 bases, and 9 bases had no gene match. The CDR3 DNA is TGTGCCAGCAGTTCCTCCCGACTAGCAACCGGGGAGCTGTTTTTT. Residues: CASSSSRLATGELFF.

This chain uses TRBV5-6 with TRBJ2-1; D is ambiguous. The CDR3 is 11 residues long. Trimming cost V 1 base and J 8 bases, with 4 bases left between them. Germline V gives CDR1 SGHDT, CDR2 YYEEEE. Here the CDR3 reads CASSLLDEQFF. CDR3 DNA: TGTGCCAGCAGCTTGCTCGATGAGCAGTTCTTC.

The V call is TRBV20-1, the J call TRBJ2-1; D may be TRBD1 (6 bases). The CDR3 covers 13 residues. Germline V gene sequence: CDR1 DFQATT, CDR2 SNEGSKA (reference sequence). V was shortened by 5 bases and J by 8 bases, with 16 bases between the two germline ends. In DNA form, the CDR3 reads TGCAGTGCTCGGGACAATAATCGGGATGAGCAGTTCTTC. Translated, it gives CSARDNNRDEQFF.

V usage is TRBV7-9 and J usage is TRBJ2-7, with D perhaps matching TRBD1 (6 bases). V lost 1 base to trimming and J lost 0 bases, with 19 bases between them. Germline V gene lookup returns CDR1 SEHNR and CDR2 FQNEAQ (reference sequence). The CDR3 consists of 18 residues. The CDR3 here is CASSLGLLRGRSSYEQYF. CDR3 in DNA: TGTGCCAGCAGCTTAGGACTACTGAGGGGGAGAAGCTCCTACGAGCAGTACTTC. The full variable domain, rest sourced from reference TRBV7-9 and TRBJ2-7, is DTGVSQNPRHKITKRGQNVTFRCDPISEHNRLYWYRQTLGQGPEFLTYFQNEAQLEKSRLLSDRFSAERPKGSFSTLEIQRTEQGDSAMYLCASSLGLLRGRSSYEQYFGPGTRLTVT.

This clonotype turned up a few times. The chain combines TRBV2 with TRBJ2-3, with 9 positions matching TRBD1. The CDR3 has 14 residues. The germline V gene encodes CDR1 SNHLY and CDR2 FYNNEI. Trimming removed 10 bases from V and 4 bases from J; junction bases left unmatched: 9. The CDR3 sequence: CATVTGGGADTQYF. The CDR3 region has the DNA TGTGCCACCGTTACAGGGGGCGGCGCAGATACGCAGTATTTT.

V is TRBV20-1 and J is TRBJ2-3; D call uncertain. The ends were cut back, 0 bases at V and 5 bases at J, with 15 bases in the middle. CDR1 and CDR2 (germline): DFQATT, SNEGSKA (reference sequence). CDR3 length: 15 amino acids. The CDR3 DNA sequence: TGCAGTGCTAGAGATCTAACTGAAAACGGAGATACGCAGTATTTT. It encodes CSARDLTENGDTQYF.

This clonotype was picked up a small number of times. This chain uses TRBV7-9 with TRBJ2-7; D is ambiguous. V was clipped by 5 bases and J by 2 bases, with 10 bases between them. The CDR3 has 13 residues. Per the germline V gene, CDR1 is SEHNR and CDR2 is FQNEAQ (reference sequence). The CDR3 sequence: CASSRTDTYEQYF. CDR3 in DNA: TGTGCCAGCAGCCGTACTGATACCTACGAGCAGTACTTC.

There are a few counts of this clonotype. This chain uses TRBV19 with TRBJ2-5, with 8 bases fitting TRBD1. CDR1 is LNHDA and CDR2 is SQIVND in the germline V gene (reference sequence). The junction had 5 bases not matched to a gene; V was cut back by 3 bases and J by 5 bases. CDR3 length: 14 amino acids. Here the CDR3 reads CASSIRQGRETQYF. The CDR3 DNA sequence: TGTGCCAGTAGTATTCGACAGGGGAGGGAGACCCAGTACTTC.

Remarks on this clonotype: A clone one base away is much larger, so this may be a read error. The chain couples TRBV27 to TRBJ2-7; TRBD2 aligns across 11 bases. The CDR3 totals 14 residues. The V segment lost 7 bases and the J segment 4 bases; nucleotides outside the gene matches: 6. Germline V gives CDR1 MNHEY, CDR2 SMNVEV (reference sequence). The CDR3 region has the DNA TGTGCCAGCATGACTAGCGGGGATTTATACGAGCAGTACTTC. This translates into CASMTSGDLYEQYF.

The chain combines TRBV19 with TRBJ1-1; the match to TRBD1 covers 9 bases. This CDR3 has 14 residues. Germline-derived CDR1 and CDR2 are LNHDA and SQIVND (reference sequence). V lost 5 bases, J lost 5 bases, and 6 bases stayed unmatched. The CDR3 region has the DNA TGTGCCAGTAGTTACAGGGGGCTTGGGACTGAAGCTTTCTTT. This translates into CASSYRGLGTEAFF.

This clonotype was recorded once. This chain links TRBV25-1 with TRBJ2-1; no clear D. Germline-derived CDR1 and CDR2 are MGHDK and SYGVNS. V was trimmed by 8 bases and J by 6 bases, leaving 14 bases between them. The CDR3 loop spans 13 amino acids. The CDR3 DNA is TGTGCCAGCGGCCGGGTAGGGTCCAATGAGCAGTTCTTC. The encoded protein is CASGRVGSNEQFF.

This clonotype was counted at least ten times. The chain joins TRBV10-1 to TRBJ2-7, with TRBD1 matching over 10 bases. The junction had 7 bases not matched to a gene; V was cut back by 5 bases and J by 3 bases. CDR1 and CDR2 from the germline V gene are WNHNN and SYGVQD (reference sequence). CDR3 size: 15 residues. This CDR3 reads CASSRTRTGGYEQYF. The CDR3 DNA is TGCGCCAGCAGTCGCACGAGGACAGGGGGCTACGAGCAGTACTTC.

The chain uses TRBV9 and TRBJ2-7, with unresolved D. Trimming took off 0 bases at V and 2 bases at J, with 6 bases between the two ends. This CDR3 contains 13 residues. Looked up from germline, CDR1 is SGDLS and CDR2 is YYNGEE. The CDR3 DNA is TGTGCCAGCAGCGTAGAACAACCCTACGAGCAGTACTTC. Translation: CASSVEQPYEQYF.